This T cell receptor (beta chain) derives from a study of blood T cell repertoires in COVID-19. Overall study: From the United States, Italy and Spain came samples of acute and convalescent COVID-19. The analysed material was cDNA or gDNA that came from T cells, B-cell-depleted T cells, or PBMCs.

In the original analysis: Researchers report that nucleated cell counts were estimated from reference gene primer amplification. Method: immunoSEQ multiplex PCR; TCRdb's copy keeps in-frame clones and lacks some. D and trimming come from the DNA, and the V and J calls and clone size come from that table. The repertoire holds around 170,000 clones, with 88% as singletons. This clone appeared a single time. This clonotype was obtained from a woman between 25 and 40 years old with acute or convalescent COVID-19. Sequencing used peripheral blood.

The CDR3 spells CASTSLHSPLHF. The CDR3 DNA reads TGTGCCAGCACCTCACTTCATTCACCCCTCCACTTT. J is TRBJ1-6 and V is TRBV28; unclear D gene. The CDR3 sequence is 12 residues long. Germline assignment: CDR1 MDHEN and CDR2 SYDVKM. Deletions cut 7 bases from V and 8 bases from J, with 9 bases between.